Sequencing of this T cell receptor beta chain was carried out in a study of control samples from healthy donors and cancer patients. Germline-derived CDR1 and CDR2 are MNHEY and SVGAGI. The V and J ends lost 6 bases and 5 bases respectively, with 11 bases between them. The CDR3 contains 14 residues. Clones were read by immunoSEQ multiplex PCR, and TCRdb kept only the in-frame ones, dropping some. The sample gives under 30,000 clones, 70% to 90% of which show up once; about 3.8% is in the top ten. The V call is TRBV6-5, the J call TRBJ1-6, with a possible D match to TRBD1 (6 bases). The origin of this receptor is a female donor with melanoma. The sequenced sample was formalin-fixed, paraffin-embedded tissue. The CDR3 loop is CASRFTGNNSPLHF. The CDR3 nucleotides are TGTGCCAGCAGATTTACAGGGAATAATTCACCCCTCCACTTT.